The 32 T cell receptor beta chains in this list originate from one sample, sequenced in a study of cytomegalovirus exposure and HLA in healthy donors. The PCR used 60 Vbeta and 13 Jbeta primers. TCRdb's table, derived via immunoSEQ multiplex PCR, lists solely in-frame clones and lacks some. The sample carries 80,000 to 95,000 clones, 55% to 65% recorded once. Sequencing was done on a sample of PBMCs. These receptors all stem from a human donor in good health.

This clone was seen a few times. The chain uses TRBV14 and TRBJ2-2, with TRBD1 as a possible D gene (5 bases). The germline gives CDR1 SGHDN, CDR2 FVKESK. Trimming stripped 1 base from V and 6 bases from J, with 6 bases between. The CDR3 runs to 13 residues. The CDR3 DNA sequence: TGTGCCAGCAGCCAAGTCAGGGCCGGGGAGCTGTTTTTT. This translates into CASSQVRAGELFF.

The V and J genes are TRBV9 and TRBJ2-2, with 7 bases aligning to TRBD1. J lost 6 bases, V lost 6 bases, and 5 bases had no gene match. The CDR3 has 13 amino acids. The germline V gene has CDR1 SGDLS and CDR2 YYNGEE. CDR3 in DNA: TGTGCCAGCAAACAGGGGTCGGCCGGGGAGCTGTTTTTT. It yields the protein CASKQGSAGELFF.

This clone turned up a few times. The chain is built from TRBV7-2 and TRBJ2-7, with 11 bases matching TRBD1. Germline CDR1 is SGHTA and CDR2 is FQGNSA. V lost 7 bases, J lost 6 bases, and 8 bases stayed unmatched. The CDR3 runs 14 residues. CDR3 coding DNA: TGTGCCAGCACCCCCCGGACAGGGGGCGGCGAGCAGTACTTC. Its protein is CASTPRTGGGEQYF.

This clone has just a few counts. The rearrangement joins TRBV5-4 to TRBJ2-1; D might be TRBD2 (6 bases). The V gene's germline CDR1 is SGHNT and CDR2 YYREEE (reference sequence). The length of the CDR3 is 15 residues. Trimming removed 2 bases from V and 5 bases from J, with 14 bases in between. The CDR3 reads CASSFGGTLHNEQFF. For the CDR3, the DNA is TGTGCCAGCAGCTTTGGGGGGACGCTCCACAATGAGCAGTTCTTC.

The CDR3 nucleotides are TGTGCTAGTGGTTCTACGACAGGGAATTCACCCCTCCACTTT. As protein: CASGSTTGNSPLHF. The gene calls are TRBV12-5 and TRBJ1-6; 7 nucleotides match TRBD1. Germline loops: CDR1 LGHNT, CDR2 FRNRAP. The CDR3 loop spans 14 amino acids. With 4 bases clipped from V and 7 bases from J, the junction kept 4 bases outside the gene matches.

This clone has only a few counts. The chain's CDR3 is CASSLSGTGELFF. The CDR3 DNA is TGTGCCAGCAGCTTAAGCGGCACCGGGGAGCTGTTTTTT. The chain joins TRBV7-3 to TRBJ2-2, with D uncertain. Germline values: CDR1 SGHTA, CDR2 FQGTGA. The CDR3 has 13 amino acids. V was shortened by 1 base and J by 4 bases, with 4 bases between the two germline ends.

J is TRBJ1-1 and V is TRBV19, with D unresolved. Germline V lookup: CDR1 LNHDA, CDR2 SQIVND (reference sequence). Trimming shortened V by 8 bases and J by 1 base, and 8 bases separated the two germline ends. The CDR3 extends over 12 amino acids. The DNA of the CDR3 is TGTGCCAGTTCCCACGGGAACACTGAAGCTTTCTTT. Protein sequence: CASSHGNTEAFF.

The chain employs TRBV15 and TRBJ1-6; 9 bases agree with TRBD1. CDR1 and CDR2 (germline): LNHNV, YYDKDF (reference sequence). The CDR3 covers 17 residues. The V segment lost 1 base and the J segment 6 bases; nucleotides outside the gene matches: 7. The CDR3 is CATSRGKTGGGNSPLHF. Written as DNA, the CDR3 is TGTGCCACCAGCAGAGGAAAGACAGGGGGTGGTAATTCACCCCTCCACTTT.

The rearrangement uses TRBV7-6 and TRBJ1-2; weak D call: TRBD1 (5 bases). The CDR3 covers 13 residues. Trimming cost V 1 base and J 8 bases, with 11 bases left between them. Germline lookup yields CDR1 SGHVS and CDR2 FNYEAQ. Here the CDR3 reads CASSLGAGRGYTF. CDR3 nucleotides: TGTGCCAGCAGCTTAGGGGCAGGGCGGGGCTACACCTTC. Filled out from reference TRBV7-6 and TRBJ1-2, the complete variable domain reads GAGVSQSPRYKVTKRGQDVALRCDPISGHVSLYWYRQALGQGPEFLTYFNYEAQQDKSGLPNDRFSAERPEGSISTLTIQRTEQRDSAMYRCASSLGAGRGYTFGSGTRLTVV.

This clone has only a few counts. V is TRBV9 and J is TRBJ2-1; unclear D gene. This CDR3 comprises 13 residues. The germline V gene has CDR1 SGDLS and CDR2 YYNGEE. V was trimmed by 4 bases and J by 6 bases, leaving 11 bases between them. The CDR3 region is CASSPTSLNEQFF. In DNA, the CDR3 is TGTGCCAGCAGCCCCACTTCCCTCAATGAGCAGTTCTTC.

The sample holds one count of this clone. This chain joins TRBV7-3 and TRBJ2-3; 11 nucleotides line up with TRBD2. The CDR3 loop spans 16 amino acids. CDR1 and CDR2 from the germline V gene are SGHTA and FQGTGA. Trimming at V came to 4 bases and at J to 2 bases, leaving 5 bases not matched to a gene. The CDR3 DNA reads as TGTGCCAGCAGCTCCCGGACTAGCGGGTCCACAGATACGCAGTATTTT. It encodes CASSSRTSGSTDTQYF.

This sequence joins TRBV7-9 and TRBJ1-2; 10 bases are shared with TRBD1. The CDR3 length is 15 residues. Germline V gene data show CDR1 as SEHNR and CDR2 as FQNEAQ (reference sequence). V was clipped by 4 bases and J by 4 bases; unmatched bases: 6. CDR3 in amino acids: CASSSDRGPSYGYTF. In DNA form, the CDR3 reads TGTGCCAGCAGCTCAGACAGGGGGCCTAGCTATGGCTACACCTTC.

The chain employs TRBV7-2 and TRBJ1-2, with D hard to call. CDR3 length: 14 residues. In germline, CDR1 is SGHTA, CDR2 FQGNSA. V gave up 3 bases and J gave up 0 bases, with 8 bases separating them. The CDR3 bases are TGTGCCAGCAGCTTTCTGAGATCTAACTATGGCTACACCTTC. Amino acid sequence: CASSFLRSNYGYTF.

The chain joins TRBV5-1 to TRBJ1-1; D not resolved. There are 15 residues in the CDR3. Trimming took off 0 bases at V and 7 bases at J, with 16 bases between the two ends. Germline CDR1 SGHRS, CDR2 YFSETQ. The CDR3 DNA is TGCGCCAGCAGCTTGGTTCGGGGTACGTTCAATGAAGCTTTCTTT. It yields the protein CASSLVRGTFNEAFF. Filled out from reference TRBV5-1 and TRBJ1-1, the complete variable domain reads KAGVTQTPRYLIKTRGQQVTLSCSPISGHRSVSWYQQTPGQGLQFLFEYFSETQRNKGNFPGRFSGRQFSNSRSEMNVSTLELGDSALYLCASSLVRGTFNEAFFGQGTRLTVV.

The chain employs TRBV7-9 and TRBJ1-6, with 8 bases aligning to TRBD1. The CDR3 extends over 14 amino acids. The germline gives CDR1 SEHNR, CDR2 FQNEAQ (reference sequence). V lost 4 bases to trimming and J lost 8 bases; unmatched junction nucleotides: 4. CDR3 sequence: CASSYYRGDSPLHF. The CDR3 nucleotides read TGTGCCAGCAGCTACTACAGGGGGGATTCACCCCTCCACTTT.

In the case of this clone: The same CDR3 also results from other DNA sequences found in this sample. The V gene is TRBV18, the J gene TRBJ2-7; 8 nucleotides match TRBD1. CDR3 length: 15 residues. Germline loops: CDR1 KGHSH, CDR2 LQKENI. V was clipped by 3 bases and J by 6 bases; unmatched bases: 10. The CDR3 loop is CASSPNQGTGSEQYF. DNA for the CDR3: TGTGCCAGCTCACCGAATCAAGGGACAGGAAGCGAGCAGTACTTC.

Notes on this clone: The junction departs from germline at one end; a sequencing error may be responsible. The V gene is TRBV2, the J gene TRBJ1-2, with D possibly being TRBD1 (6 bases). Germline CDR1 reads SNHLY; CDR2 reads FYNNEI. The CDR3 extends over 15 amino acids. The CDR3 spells CASSLLQGDPGGCTF. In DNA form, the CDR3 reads TGTGCCAGCAGTCTTTTACAGGGTGACCCAGGTGGCTGCACCTTC.

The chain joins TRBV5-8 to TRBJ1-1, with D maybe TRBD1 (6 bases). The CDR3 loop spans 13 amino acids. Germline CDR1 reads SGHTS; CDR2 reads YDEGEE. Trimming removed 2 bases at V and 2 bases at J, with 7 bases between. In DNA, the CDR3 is TGTGCCAGCAGCTTACAGGGAAACACTGAAGCTTTCTTT. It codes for CASSLQGNTEAFF.

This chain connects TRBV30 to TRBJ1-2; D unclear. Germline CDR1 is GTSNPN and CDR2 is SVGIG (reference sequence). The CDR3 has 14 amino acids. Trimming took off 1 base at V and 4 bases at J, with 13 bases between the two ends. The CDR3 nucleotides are TGTGCCTGGAGTGGGGTGGGAGCCGGCTATGGCTACACCTTC. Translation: CAWSGVGAGYGYTF.

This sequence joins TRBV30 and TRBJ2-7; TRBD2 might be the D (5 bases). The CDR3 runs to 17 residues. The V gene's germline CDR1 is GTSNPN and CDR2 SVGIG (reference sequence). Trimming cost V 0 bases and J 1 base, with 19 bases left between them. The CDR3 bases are TGTGCCTGGAGTGTGAGAGGAGGTTTGGGTTCGTCCTACGAGCAGTACTTC. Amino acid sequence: CAWSVRGGLGSSYEQYF.

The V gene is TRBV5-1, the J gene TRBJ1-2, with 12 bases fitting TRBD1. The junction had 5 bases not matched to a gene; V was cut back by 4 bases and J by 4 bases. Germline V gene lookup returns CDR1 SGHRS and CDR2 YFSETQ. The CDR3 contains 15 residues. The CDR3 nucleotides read TGCGCCAGCAGCACTGGGACAGGGGGCATCTATGGCTACACCTTC. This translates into CASSTGTGGIYGYTF.

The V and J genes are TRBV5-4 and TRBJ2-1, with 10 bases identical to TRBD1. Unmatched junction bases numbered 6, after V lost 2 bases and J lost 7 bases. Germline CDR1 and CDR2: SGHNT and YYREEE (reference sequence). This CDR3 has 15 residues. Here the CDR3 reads CASSFRQGARNEQFF. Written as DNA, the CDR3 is TGTGCCAGCAGCTTTAGACAGGGGGCGCGGAATGAGCAGTTCTTC.

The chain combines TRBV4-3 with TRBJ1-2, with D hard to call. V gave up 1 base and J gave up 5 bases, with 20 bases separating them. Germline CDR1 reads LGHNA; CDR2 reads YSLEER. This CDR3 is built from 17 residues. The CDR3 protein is CASSQGWRTEGSYGYTF. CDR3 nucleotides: TGCGCCAGCAGCCAAGGATGGAGGACGGAAGGGTCGTATGGCTACACCTTC.

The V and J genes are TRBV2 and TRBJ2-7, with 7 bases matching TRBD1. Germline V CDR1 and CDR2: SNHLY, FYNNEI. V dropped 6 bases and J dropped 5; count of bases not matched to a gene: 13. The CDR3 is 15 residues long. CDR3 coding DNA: TGTGCCAGCAGGAGAACCGGGACAGTGGTAGACGAGCAGTACTTC. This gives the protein CASRRTGTVVDEQYF.

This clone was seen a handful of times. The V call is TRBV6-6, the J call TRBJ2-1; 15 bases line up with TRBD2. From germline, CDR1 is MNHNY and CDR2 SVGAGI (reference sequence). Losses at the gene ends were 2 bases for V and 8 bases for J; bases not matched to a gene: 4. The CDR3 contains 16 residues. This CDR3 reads CASSYGLAGGWDEQFF. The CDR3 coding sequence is TGTGCCAGCAGTTACGGACTAGCGGGGGGGTGGGATGAGCAGTTCTTC.

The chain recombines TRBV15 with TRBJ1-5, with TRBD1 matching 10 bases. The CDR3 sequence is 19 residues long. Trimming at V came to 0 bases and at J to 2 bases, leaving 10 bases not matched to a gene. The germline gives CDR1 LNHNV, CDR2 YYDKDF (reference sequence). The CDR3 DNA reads TGTGCCACCAGCAGAGATGACAGGGGACAGGGGCTTGGCAATCAGCCCCAGCATTTT. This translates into CATSRDDRGQGLGNQPQHF.

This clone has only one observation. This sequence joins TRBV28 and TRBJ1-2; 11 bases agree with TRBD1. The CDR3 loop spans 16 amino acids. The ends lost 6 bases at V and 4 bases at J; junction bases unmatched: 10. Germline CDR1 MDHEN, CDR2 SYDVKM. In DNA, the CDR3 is TGTGCCAGCAGGGATTTTAGGGACAGGGGGGGCTATGGCTACACCTTC. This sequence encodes CASRDFRDRGGYGYTF.

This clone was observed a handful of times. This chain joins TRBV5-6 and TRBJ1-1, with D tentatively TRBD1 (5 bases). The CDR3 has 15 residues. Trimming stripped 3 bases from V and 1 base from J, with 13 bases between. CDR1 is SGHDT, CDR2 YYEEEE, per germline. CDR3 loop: CASSSRQKGNTEAFF. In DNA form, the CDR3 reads TGTGCCAGCAGCTCGAGACAGAAAGGGAACACTGAAGCTTTCTTT. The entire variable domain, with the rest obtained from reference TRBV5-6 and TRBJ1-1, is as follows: DAGVTQSPTHLIKTRGQQVTLRCSPKSGHDTVSWYQQALGQGPQFIFQYYEEEERQRGNFPDRFSGHQFPNYSSELNVNALLLGDSALYLCASSSRQKGNTEAFFGQGTRLTVV.

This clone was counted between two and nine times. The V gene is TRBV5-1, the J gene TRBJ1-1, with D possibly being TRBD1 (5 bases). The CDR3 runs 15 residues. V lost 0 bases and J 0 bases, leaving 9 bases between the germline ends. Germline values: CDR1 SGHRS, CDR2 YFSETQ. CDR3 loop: CASSLGGRMNTEAFF. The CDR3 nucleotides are TGCGCCAGCAGCTTGGGGGGCAGGATGAACACTGAAGCTTTCTTT.

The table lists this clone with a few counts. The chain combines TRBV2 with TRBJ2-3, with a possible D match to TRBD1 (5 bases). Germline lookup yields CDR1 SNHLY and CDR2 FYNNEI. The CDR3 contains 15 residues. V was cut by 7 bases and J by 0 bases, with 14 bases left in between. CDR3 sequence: CASIEDAGSTDTQYF. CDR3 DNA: TGTGCCAGCATCGAGGATGCAGGGAGCACAGATACGCAGTATTTT.

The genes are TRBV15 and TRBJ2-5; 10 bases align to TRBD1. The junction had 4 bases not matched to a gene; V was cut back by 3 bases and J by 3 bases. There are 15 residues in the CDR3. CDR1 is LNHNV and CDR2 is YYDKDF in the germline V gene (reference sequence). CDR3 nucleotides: TGTGCCACCAGCAGGGAGGACAGGGGGGAAGAGACCCAGTACTTC. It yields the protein CATSREDRGEETQYF.

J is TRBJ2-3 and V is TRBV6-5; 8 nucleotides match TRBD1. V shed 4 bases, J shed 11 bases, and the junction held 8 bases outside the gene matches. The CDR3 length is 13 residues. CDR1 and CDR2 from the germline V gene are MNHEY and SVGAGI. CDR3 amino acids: CASSFTGTGVQYF. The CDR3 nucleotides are TGTGCCAGCAGTTTCACCGGGACAGGAGTGCAGTATTTT.